The sequence of this TCR beta chain was determined in a study of memory CD4+ T cells and cytomegalovirus serostatus. The sort gate was single viable CD3+CD4+CD8-CD45RO+ cells for memory CD4+ T cells. The CDR3 sequence is 14 residues long. The trim removed 0 bases at V and 6 bases at J, leaving 6 bases unmatched. CDR1 is SGHRS, CDR2 YFSETQ, per germline. The protocol was immunoSEQ multiplex PCR, while the TCRdb copy is restricted to in-frame clones and leaves out a portion. The profile shows under 80,000 clones, about 78% of them singletons. The specimen sequenced was memory CD4+ T cells from blood. The chain employs TRBV5-1 and TRBJ2-7; 7 bases map to TRBD1. The clonotype was recovered from an adult in good health and CMV-seropositive. This CDR3 reads CASSLGETGTEQYF. As DNA, the CDR3 is TGCGCCAGCAGCTTGGGGGAGACAGGGACCGAGCAGTACTTC.